The present TCR beta chain was sequenced within a study of blood T cell repertoires in COVID-19 (dated by TCRdb to 2018 to 2021). Concerning the study at large: The collaborator samples originated in the United States, Italy and Spain and spanned the acute and convalescent phases of COVID-19. Where available, HLA class I and class II types were taken from metadata supplied by the sample provider and were not determined by assay-based typing. The samples were drawn from two sources: the first 160 participants of the ongoing ImmuneRACE study, and 1,200 or so subjects contributed by 6 global collaborators. The dataset comprised deeply sampled blood TCRbeta repertoires from subjects exposed to, actively infected with, or recovered from COVID-19. The repertoires were released in a freely available public database intended as a resource for research on the immune response to SARS-CoV-2. The prospective study material was composed of cDNA or gDNA derived from T cells, B-cell-depleted T cells, or PBMCs. A de-identified subject ID, COVID-19 status, age in years and sex were almost always included in the sample metadata. What the research found in general, with its limitations: Clinical and demographic metadata were provided uncurated, with the amount varying by source and participant.

For this chain, trimming is 1 base at the V end and 6 bases at the J end, and the number of junction bases without a gene match is 7. Including the terminal cysteine and phenylalanine, the CDR3 comprises 15 residues. Just the 45-base CDR3 DNA is kept, in frame starting at base 1. The germline V gene provides CDR1 SGHTA and CDR2 FQGNSA. In the case of this clone: Which antigen it targets is not known. No base-level quality is on record; no much larger clone is a single base apart.

Whole blood was collected in K2EDTA tubes by collaborating institutions according to the institutions' own protocols. For TCRbeta analysis, collaborator samples were shipped as frozen whole blood, as isolated PBMCs, or as DNA extracted from either sample type. TCRbeta CDR3 regions were amplified from genomic DNA by means of the immunoSEQ Assay, a bias-controlled multiplex PCR. The authors' analysis ran thus. The number of nucleated cells in each sample was estimated from the amplification of reference gene primers within the assay. To quantify the absolute abundance of each unique TCRbeta CDR3 rearrangement, sequence reads were collapsed and filtered. For each sample, productive Simpson clonality was calculated as the square root of Simpson's diversity index over productive rearrangements. The clones in this table, taken by TCRdb from immuneACCESS, are in-frame only. Not every clone is retained; where verified, under half of the shortfall comes from an unresolved V gene, and the cause of the rest is unknown. From that table come the V and J calls and clone size; the DNA was used to work out D and trimming. For this sample the table gives 140,000 to 150,000 clones, of which 60% to 85% were detected only once. Of the sample, approximately 8.6% is held by the ten largest clones.

The rearranged chain carries TRBV7-2 and TRBJ2-7; a stretch of 9 junction bases matches TRBD2. Sequenced material: peripheral blood. The TCR comes from a man aged 50-59 years with active or convalescent COVID-19. The nucleotide sequence is TGTGCCAGCAGCTTAGGTTTAGCGGGAGTCCTCGAGCAGTACTTC. It translates as CASSLGLAGVLEQYF. When the CDR3 is completed using the reference TRBV7-2 and TRBJ2-7 genes on either side, the full variable domain is GAGVSQSPSNKVTEKGKDVELRCDPISGHTALYWYRQSLGQGLEFLIYFQGNSAPDKSGLPSDRFSAERTGGSVSTLTIQRTQQEDSAVYLCASSLGLAGVLEQYFGPGTRLTVT.